This is a list of T cell receptor beta chains from one sample in a study of pediatric ulcerative colitis. Only in-frame clones appear in the TCRdb table, and some are missing; sequencing was by immunoSEQ multiplex PCR. The sample records roughly 64,000 clones, about 86% being singletons. What was sequenced was blood. The receptors stem from a boy between 10 and 17 years old with severe ulcerative colitis. Both conserved end residues are part of each CDR3. The D gene is left open where the match is weak.

j_call v_call d_call cdr3_aa
TRBJ2-2 TRBV4-1 - CASSQLDMVAYTGELFF
TRBJ1-1 TRBV5-6 - CASSSRALQTEAFF
TRBJ2-6 TRBV15 TRBD1 CATRRQGGPFSGANVLTF
TRBJ1-2 TRBV4-2 - CASSQEWQSIYGYTF
TRBJ2-1 TRBV4-3 TRBD2 CASSQDGVAGWGEQFF
TRBJ2-1 TRBV13 TRBD2 CASSAGLAGGENEQFF
TRBJ1-5 TRBV27 TRBD1 CASSLSGQGNQPQHF
TRBJ2-2 TRBV5-6 TRBD2 CASSLLLAGGVGELFF
TRBJ1-5 TRBV7-2 TRBD1 CASSGQANQPQHF
TRBJ2-3 TRBV4-1 - CASSQDSSSEDTQYF
TRBJ2-7 TRBV11-3 - CASGRDSSSYEQYF
TRBJ1-2 TRBV7-2 - CASSQPRLGYGYTF
TRBJ2-3 TRBV5-4 TRBD2 CASSFFGTSGGTDTQYF
TRBJ2-2 TRBV18 TRBD2 CASSPPRLAGGSGELFF
TRBJ1-1 TRBV4-2 - CASSSVAGTPNTEAFF
TRBJ2-3 TRBV2 TRBD2 CASSERASGSTDTQYF
TRBJ2-7 TRBV6-5 - CASSYSGESYEQYF
TRBJ2-1 TRBV6-4 - CASSDRSSYNEQFF
TRBJ1-1 TRBV7-9 - CASSSTGINTEAFF
TRBJ1-2 TRBV6-1 - CASRHVLDGYTF
TRBJ2-7 TRBV19 TRBD1 CASSLGTGHTYEQYF
TRBJ2-3 TRBV5-1 TRBD1 CASSPGQRTDTQYF
TRBJ1-1 TRBV7-3 - CASSTGWGDTEAFF
TRBJ2-3 TRBV29-1 - CSVHADTQYF
TRBJ1-1 TRBV5-1 TRBD1 CASSFDREDEAFF
TRBJ2-1 TRBV7-6 - CASSHRSDEQFF
TRBJ2-1 TRBV7-9 - CASSLVVRSGHEQFF
TRBJ2-7 TRBV15 TRBD2 CATSRTSGRSYEQYF
TRBJ2-3 TRBV7-2 TRBD2 CASSLEAGASTDTQYF
TRBJ2-2 TRBV28 - CASSLGPVYSAGELFF
TRBJ1-2 TRBV29-1 - CSVELGGDYGYTF
TRBJ2-3 TRBV9 - CASSVGTDTQYF
TRBJ2-5 TRBV19 TRBD2 CASSPGGETQYF
TRBJ2-5 TRBV7-9 - CASSSYSGTHGTQYF
TRBJ2-1 TRBV11-2 TRBD2 CASSLGGLEAYNEQFF
TRBJ2-2 TRBV7-9 - CASSLSRGRELFF
TRBJ1-5 TRBV6-5 - CASSYSRGDQPQHF
TRBJ1-2 TRBV19 - CASSMGGADGYTF
TRBJ1-1 TRBV6-5 TRBD1 CASIEFKTGASEAFF
TRBJ2-1 TRBV19 - CASSIVELGGGEQFF
TRBJ2-3 TRBV7-2 TRBD2 CASSAGTSGGDTQYF
- TRBV10-1 TRBD1 CASSESIAGGFDEQYF
TRBJ2-7 TRBV28 - CASSPERRVYEQYF
TRBJ2-1 TRBV15 TRBD2 CATSRGRLAGSNNEQFF
TRBJ2-7 TRBV5-1 TRBD2 CASSLAASGRAEQYF